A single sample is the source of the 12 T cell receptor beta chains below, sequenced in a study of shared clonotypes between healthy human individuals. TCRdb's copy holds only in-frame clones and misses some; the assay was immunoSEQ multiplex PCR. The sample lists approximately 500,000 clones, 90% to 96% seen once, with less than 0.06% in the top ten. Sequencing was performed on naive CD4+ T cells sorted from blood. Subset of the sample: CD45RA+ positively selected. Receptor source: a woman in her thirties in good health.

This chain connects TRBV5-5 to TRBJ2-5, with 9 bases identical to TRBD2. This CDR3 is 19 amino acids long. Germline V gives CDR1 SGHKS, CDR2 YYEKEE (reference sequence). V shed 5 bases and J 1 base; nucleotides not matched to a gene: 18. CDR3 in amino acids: CASSFTKNRLAGLQETQYF. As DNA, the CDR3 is TGTGCCAGCAGTTTTACGAAGAACCGGCTAGCGGGACTCCAAGAGACCCAGTACTTC.

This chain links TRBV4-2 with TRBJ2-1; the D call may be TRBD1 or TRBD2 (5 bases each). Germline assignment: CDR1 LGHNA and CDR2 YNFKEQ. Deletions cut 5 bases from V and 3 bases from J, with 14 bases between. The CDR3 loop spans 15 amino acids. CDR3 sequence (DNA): TGTGCCAGCAGCTTGGCCGGGGCCCTCTACAATGAGCAGTTCTTC. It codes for CASSLAGALYNEQFF.

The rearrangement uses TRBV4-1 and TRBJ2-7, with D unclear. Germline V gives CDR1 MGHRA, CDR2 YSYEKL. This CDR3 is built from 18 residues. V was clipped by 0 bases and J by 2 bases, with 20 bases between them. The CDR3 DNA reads TGCGCCAGCAGCCAAGATCGGACCCTAAACCTAAAGGCCTACGAGCAGTACTTC. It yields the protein CASSQDRTLNLKAYEQYF.

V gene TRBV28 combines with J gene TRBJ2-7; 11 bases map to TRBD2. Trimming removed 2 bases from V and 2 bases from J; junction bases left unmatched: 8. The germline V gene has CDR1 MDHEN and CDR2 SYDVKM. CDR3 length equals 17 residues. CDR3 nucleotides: TGTGCCAGCAGTTTAACCCTAACTAGCGGGAGTACCTACGAGCAGTACTTC. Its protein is CASSLTLTSGSTYEQYF.

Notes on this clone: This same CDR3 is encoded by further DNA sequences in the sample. The CDR3 sequence is CASSPPGQGVYGYTF. CDR3 bases: TGTGCCAGCTCACCACCGGGACAGGGGGTCTATGGCTACACCTTC. This chain joins TRBV18 and TRBJ1-2; 11 nucleotides agree with TRBD1. V lost 0 bases, J lost 4 bases, and 1 base stayed unmatched. The CDR3 has 15 residues. Germline-derived CDR1 and CDR2 are KGHSH and LQKENI.

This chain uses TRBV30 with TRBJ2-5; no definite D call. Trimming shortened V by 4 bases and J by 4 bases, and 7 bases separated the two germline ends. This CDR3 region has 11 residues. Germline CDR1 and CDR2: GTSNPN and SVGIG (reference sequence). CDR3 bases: TGTGCCTGGACCCTGGGAGAGACCCAGTACTTC. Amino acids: CAWTLGETQYF.

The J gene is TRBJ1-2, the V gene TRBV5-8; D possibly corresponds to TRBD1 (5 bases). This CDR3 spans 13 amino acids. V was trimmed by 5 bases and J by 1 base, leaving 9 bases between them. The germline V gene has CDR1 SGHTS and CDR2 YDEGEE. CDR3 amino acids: CASSPGLNYGYTF. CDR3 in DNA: TGTGCCAGCAGTCCAGGGCTTAACTATGGCTACACCTTC.

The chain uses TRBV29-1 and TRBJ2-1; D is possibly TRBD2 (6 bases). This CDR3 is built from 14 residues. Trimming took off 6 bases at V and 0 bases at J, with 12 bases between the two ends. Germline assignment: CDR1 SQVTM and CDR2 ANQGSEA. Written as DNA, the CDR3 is TGCAGCGTCCCACGGGAGTCCTCCTACAATGAGCAGTTCTTC. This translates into CSVPRESSYNEQFF.

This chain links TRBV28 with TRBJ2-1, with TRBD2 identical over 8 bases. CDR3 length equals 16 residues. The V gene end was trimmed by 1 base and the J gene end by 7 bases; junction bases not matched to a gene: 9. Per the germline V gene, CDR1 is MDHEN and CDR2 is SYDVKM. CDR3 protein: CASSLLAGRDRNEQFF. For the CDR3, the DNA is TGTGCCAGCAGTTTATTAGCGGGGAGAGATAGGAATGAGCAGTTCTTC.

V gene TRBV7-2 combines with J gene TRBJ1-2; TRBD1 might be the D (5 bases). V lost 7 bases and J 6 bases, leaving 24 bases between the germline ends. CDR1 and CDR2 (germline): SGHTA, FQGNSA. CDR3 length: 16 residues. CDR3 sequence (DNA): TGTGCCAGCAAGGCAGGGTTTGCGCCCCCATGGGATGGCTACACCTTC. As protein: CASKAGFAPPWDGYTF.

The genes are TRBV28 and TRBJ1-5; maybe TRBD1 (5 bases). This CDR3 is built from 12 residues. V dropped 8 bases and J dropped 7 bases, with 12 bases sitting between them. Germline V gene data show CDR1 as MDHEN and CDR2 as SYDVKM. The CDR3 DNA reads TGTGCCAGCGGACCTCCAGGGCAGCCCCAGCATTTT. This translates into CASGPPGQPQHF.

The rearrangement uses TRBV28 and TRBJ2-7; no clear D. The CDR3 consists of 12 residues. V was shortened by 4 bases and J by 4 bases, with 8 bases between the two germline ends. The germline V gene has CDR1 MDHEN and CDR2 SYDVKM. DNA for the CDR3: TGTGCCAGCAGTTCTGCCCCGTACGAGCAGTACTTC. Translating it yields CASSSAPYEQYF. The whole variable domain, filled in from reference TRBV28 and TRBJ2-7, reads DVKVTQSSRYLVKRTGEKVFLECVQDMDHENMFWYRQDPGLGLRLIYFSYDVKMKEKGDIPEGYSVSREKKERFSLILESASTNQTSMYLCASSSAPYEQYFGPGTRLTVT.